These T cell receptor beta chains were read from a single sample in a study of T cells in Graves' hyperthyroidism and ophthalmopathy. TCRdb ran MiXCR on the multiplex PCR reads and lists one entry per CDR3 protein. This sample has about 410,000 distinct CDR3 sequences, with roughly 15% found just once. The material sequenced was blood. The receptor set was obtained from a man aged 18 to 30 with Graves' ophthalmopathy. The CDR3 runs from the conserved cysteine through the conserved F or W. The D gene is left open where the match is weak. Size tells how often a clone was seen (once, few, many) or the class of an expanded clone, and some rows leave it out.

V gene,clone size,J gene,D gene,CDR3 protein,CDR3 DNA
TRBV2,-,TRBJ2-1,TRBD1,CASGRDSTSAYNEQFF,TGTGCCAGCGGCCGGGACAGCACCTCCGCCTACAATGAGCAGTTCTTC
TRBV9,many,TRBJ2-1,-,CASRDLVAEQFF,TGTGCCAGCAGGGACCTGGTAGCGGAGCAGTTCTTC
TRBV10-2,many,TRBJ2-5,-,CASSRTQGFGETQYF,TGCGCCAGCAGTAGAACTCAGGGCTTCGGGGAGACCCAGTACTTC
TRBV7-9,-,TRBJ1-6,-,CASSPREDNSPLHF,TGTGCCAGCAGCCCCAGGGAAGATAATTCACCCCTCCACTTT
TRBV10-3,-,TRBJ2-1,TRBD2,CAISDHSGGTYNAQCF,TGTGCCATCAGTGACCATAGCGGGGGGACCTACAATGCGCAGTGCTTC
TRBV20-1,-,TRBJ2-1,TRBD2,CSASATSGSNEQFF,TGCAGTGCTAGTGCAACTAGCGGGAGCAATGAGCAGTTCTTC
TRBV24-1,many,TRBJ2-1,TRBD1,CATSDPRGQGGHEQFF,TGTGCCACCAGTGACCCCCGTGGACAGGGGGGCCATGAGCAGTTCTTC
TRBV5-5,-,TRBJ2-7,-,CASSSGGTLGAYEQYF,TGTGCCAGCAGCTCTGGCGGGACCCTTGGCGCCTACGAGCAGTACTTC
TRBV24-1,-,TRBJ2-7,TRBD1,CAFGDRIDEQYF,TGTGCCTTTGGGGACAGAATAGACGAGCAGTACTTC
TRBV6-2/TRBV6-3,many,TRBJ2-1,-,CASSSRVGGDEQFF,TGTGCCAGCAGTTCCAGGGTGGGGGGAGATGAGCAGTTCTTC